These T cell receptor beta chains were read from a single sample in a study of vaccination effects on CD4 cells after COVID-19. Sequencing was performed with immunoSEQ multiplex PCR; in TCRdb, only in-frame clones are kept and a portion is missing. This repertoire shows about 76,000 clones, 77% found once; its top ten account for 2% to 2.5%. No antigen is known for these receptors. This specimen was CD4+ T cells from PBMCs cultured without peptide, taken before COVID-19 vaccination. These receptors were taken from a human donor who received a COVID-19 vaccine. Both conserved end residues are part of each CDR3. D genes are given only for firm matches. Expanded clones are given a class, and other clones once, few, many or no size at all.

clone_size,v_call,j_call,d_call,cdr3_nt,cdr3_aa
NA,TRBV2,TRBJ1-6,TRBD1,TGTGCCAGCAGTACAGGGGGCAACTATAATTCACCCCTCCACTTT,CASSTGGNYNSPLHF
NA,TRBV6-5,TRBJ2-5,NA,TGTGCCAGCTCTGGGACGGGCGAGACCCAGTACTTC,CASSGTGETQYF
few,TRBV5-4,TRBJ1-2,NA,TGTGCCAGCAGCTTCGGTCAGGGTAACTATGGCTACACCTTC,CASSFGQGNYGYTF
NA,TRBV19,TRBJ2-5,TRBD2,TGTGCCAGTAGTATGGGGTTTAGCGGGGGGGGCCCCAAACAGGAGACCCAGTACTTC,CASSMGFSGGGPKQETQYF
NA,TRBV4-1,TRBJ1-4,NA,TGCGCCAGCAGCCAAGGGGTGACCGGAACTAATGAAAAACTGTTTTTT,CASSQGVTGTNEKLFF
few,TRBV6-1,TRBJ1-5,TRBD1,TGTGCCAGCAAAGGGACAGGGGTAGGTCAGCCCCAGCATTTT,CASKGTGVGQPQHF
NA,TRBV6-5,TRBJ2-1,NA,TGTGCCAGCAGGACCAGAGATTTCACCTACAATGAGCAGTTCTTC,CASRTRDFTYNEQFF
few,TRBV27,TRBJ1-1,NA,TGTGCCAGTAAATTAAGGGGGTTCACTGAAGCTTTCTTT,CASKLRGFTEAFF
NA,TRBV5-1,TRBJ2-5,NA,TGCGCCAGCAGCTTGGTACCAGGGCCGGAGACCCAGTACTTC,CASSLVPGPETQYF
NA,TRBV25-1,TRBJ1-2,NA,TGTGCCAGCAGCTCATCCACCTATGGCTACACCTTC,CASSSSTYGYTF